The 8 T cell receptor beta chains below come from one sample, sequenced in a study of blood T cell repertoires in COVID-19. Assay used: immunoSEQ multiplex PCR; TCRdb lists only in-frame clones, some missing. The sample holds fewer than 250,000 clones, more than 70% seen once. Sequencing used peripheral blood. Receptors were obtained from an elderly woman with COVID-19, enrolled during active disease.

The rearrangement links TRBV3-1 (or the pseudogene TRBV3-2) to TRBJ1-2; D gene uncertain. Trimming removed 0 bases at V and 0 bases at J, with 14 bases between. The germline V gene has CDR1 LGHDT and CDR2 YNNKEL (reference sequence). The CDR3 has 17 residues. CDR3 nucleotides: TGTGCCAGCAGCCAAGATCAATTCGGTGGAGCTAACTATGGCTACACCTTC. Translation: CASSQDQFGGANYGYTF.

The chain links TRBV7-2 to TRBJ2-7, with a tentative D call TRBD2 (5 bases). Per germline, CDR1 SGHTA and CDR2 FQGNSA. This CDR3 contains 15 residues. Trimming pared 5 bases from V and 2 bases from J, leaving 16 bases between. CDR3 sequence: CASSPSRGQTYEQYF. CDR3 bases: TGTGCCAGCAGCCCAAGTCGGGGTCAAACCTACGAGCAGTACTTC.

The chain has TRBV21-1 and TRBJ2-2; the DNA was not compared with TRBD1, the D call given in the table. TRBV21-1 is tagged as a pseudogene. The CDR3 spans 16 residues. CDR3 region: CASSKGPGQGTGELFF. DNA of the CDR3: TGTGCCAGCAGCAAAGGCCCGGGACAGGGGACCGGGGAGCTGTTTTTT.

The V call is TRBV18, the J call TRBJ1-1, with 8 bases that match TRBD1. Germline V gives CDR1 KGHSH, CDR2 LQKENI. J was trimmed by 4 bases and V by 2 bases; bases with no gene match: 3. The CDR3 sequence is 14 residues long. CDR3 sequence (DNA): TGTGCCAGCTCACCATCTGACAGGGGCACTGAAGCTTTCTTT. Its translation is CASSPSDRGTEAFF.

The chain uses TRBV7-2 and TRBJ1-6, with 8 bases matching TRBD1. Germline V lookup: CDR1 SGHTA, CDR2 FQGNSA. This CDR3 spans 16 amino acids. Unmatched junction bases numbered 5, after V lost 3 bases and J lost 4 bases. CDR3 protein: CASSFGQGLYNSPLHF. The CDR3 nucleotides are TGTGCCAGCAGCTTCGGACAGGGTCTTTATAATTCACCCCTCCACTTT.

This chain connects TRBV28 to TRBJ1-4; 7 nucleotides match TRBD1. Losses at the gene ends were 7 bases for V and 8 bases for J; bases not matched to a gene: 13. CDR1 MDHEN and CDR2 SYDVKM come from the germline V gene. The CDR3 consists of 15 residues. CDR3 residues: CASNLPGRGKEKLFF. The CDR3, as DNA: TGTGCCAGCAATCTCCCGGGCAGGGGGAAGGAAAAACTGTTTTTT.

The chain couples TRBV12-3 or TRBV12-4 to TRBJ1-2; D unclear. This CDR3 comprises 13 residues. V was trimmed by 2 bases and J by 2 bases, leaving 6 bases between them. The CDR3 DNA follows: TGTGCCAGCAGTTTAAAGGAGAACTATGGCTACACCTTC. Translation: CASSLKENYGYTF.

This clone has a count of ten or more. CDR3 amino acids: CASSQTAGRGGLEQYF. CDR3 in DNA: TGTGCCAGCAGTCAGACAGCGGGAAGGGGAGGCCTGGAGCAGTACTTC. This sequence joins TRBV28 and TRBJ2-7; the match to TRBD2 covers 7 bases. Germline CDR1 is MDHEN and CDR2 is SYDVKM. The junction had 17 bases not matched to a gene; V was cut back by 5 bases and J by 7 bases. This CDR3 is built from 16 residues.